This passage covers 20 T cell receptor beta chains from one sample sequenced in a study of cytomegalovirus exposure and HLA in healthy donors. Researchers ran the PCR with 60 Vbeta and 13 Jbeta primers. Using immunoSEQ multiplex PCR, the repertoire was profiled, and TCRdb retains in-frame clones only, with some absent. The data contain 150,000 to 200,000 clones, more than 70% of them singletons. The sample taken for sequencing was PBMCs. The source of these receptors is a girl under 18 in good health and CMV-seronegative.

A few counts support this clone. V is TRBV13 and J is TRBJ1-6; D is unclear. Germline CDR1 reads PRHDT; CDR2 reads FYEKMQ (reference sequence). The CDR3 covers 16 residues. The V and J ends lost 0 bases and 0 bases respectively, with 6 bases between them. The CDR3 coding sequence is TGTGCCAGCAGCTTAGGACGGAGCTCCTATAATTCACCCCTCCACTTT. It yields the protein CASSLGRSSYNSPLHF.

This clone occurred a few times. The chain couples TRBV7-6 to TRBJ2-7; D is perhaps TRBD1 (6 bases). The CDR3 is 15 amino acids. V was shortened by 1 base and J by 3 bases, with 13 bases between the two germline ends. Looked up from germline, CDR1 is SGHVS and CDR2 is FNYEAQ. In DNA, the CDR3 is TGTGCCAGCAGCTTAGAGTCAGGGGAGATCTACGAGCAGTACTTC. Translating gives CASSLESGEIYEQYF. Variable domain in full (rest from reference TRBV7-6 and TRBJ2-7): GAGVSQSPRYKVTKRGQDVALRCDPISGHVSLYWYRQALGQGPEFLTYFNYEAQQDKSGLPNDRFSAERPEGSISTLTIQRTEQRDSAMYRCASSLESGEIYEQYFGPGTRLTVT.

This sequence joins TRBV2 and TRBJ1-6, with D hard to call. Per germline, CDR1 SNHLY and CDR2 FYNNEI. Trimming took 3 bases from V and 3 from J, leaving 6 bases between them. CDR3 size: 14 residues. The CDR3 nucleotides are TGTGCCAGCAGTGAGCCACACTATAATTCACCCCTCCACTTT. Its protein product is CASSEPHYNSPLHF.

This clone was picked up a small number of times. The junction and the germline gene differ at one end; a read error may be behind it. This sequence joins TRBV7-7 and TRBJ2-3; D gene uncertain. CDR1 SSHAT and CDR2 FNYEAQ come from the germline V gene (reference sequence). The CDR3 is made up of 11 amino acids. CDR3 residues: CASSFADTQYF. CDR3 bases: TGTGCTAGCAGCTTCGCAGATACGCAGTATTTT.

The chain has TRBV19 and TRBJ2-7; D is perhaps TRBD2 (5 bases). Germline loops: CDR1 LNHDA, CDR2 SQIVND (reference sequence). The germline V and J ends were trimmed by 4 bases and 6 bases, with 13 bases remaining between them. This CDR3 has 13 residues. CDR3 sequence: CASSTLLVTEQYF. The CDR3, as DNA: TGTGCCAGTAGTACCTTACTAGTAACCGAGCAGTACTTC.

The rearrangement uses TRBV2 and TRBJ2-7; 7 bases fit TRBD1. Unmatched junction bases numbered 7, after V lost 5 bases and J lost 3 bases. CDR1 is SNHLY and CDR2 is FYNNEI in the germline V gene. The CDR3 is 14 amino acids. The CDR3 is CASSTPRDSYEQYF. CDR3 coding DNA: TGTGCCAGCAGTACACCCCGGGACAGCTACGAGCAGTACTTC.

The rearrangement links TRBV10-3 to TRBJ2-5; D perhaps matches TRBD2 (6 bases). Matching the DNA end better, TRBJ2-7 makes the J call doubtful. CDR1 is ENHRY and CDR2 is SYGVKD in the germline V gene. This CDR3 has 14 residues. DNA of the CDR3: TGTGCCATCAGGCCGGGACTGAGCTCCTACGAGCAGTACTTC. Protein: CAIRPGLSSYEQYF.

V is TRBV6-1 and J is TRBJ1-1; 8 bases agree with TRBD1. J lost 5 bases, V lost 6 bases, and 11 bases had no gene match. CDR3 size: 15 residues. Germline CDR1 is MNHNS and CDR2 is SASEGT. This CDR3 is CASSPPGRGHTEAFF. CDR3 DNA: TGTGCCAGCAGCCCCCCCGGCAGGGGGCATACTGAAGCTTTCTTT.

V usage is TRBV6-1 and J usage is TRBJ2-5, with unresolved D. Germline CDR1 and CDR2: MNHNS and SASEGT. V was trimmed by 5 bases and J by 5 bases, leaving 6 bases between them. The CDR3 length is 11 residues. The CDR3 is CASSYGETQYF. In DNA, the CDR3 is TGTGCCAGCAGTTACGGGGAGACCCAGTACTTC.

The chain couples TRBV5-1 to TRBJ2-7, with D perhaps matching TRBD1 (6 bases). Germline V gives CDR1 SGHRS, CDR2 YFSETQ. The CDR3 covers 12 residues. V gave up 4 bases and J gave up 6 bases, with 11 bases separating them. The CDR3 reads CASSIGQSEQYF. The CDR3 coding sequence is TGCGCCAGCAGCATTGGACAGAGCGAGCAGTACTTC.

In this sample, this clone turned up a few times. The chain employs TRBV29-1 and TRBJ1-5, with 7 bases aligning to TRBD1. V lost 6 bases to trimming and J lost 4 bases; unmatched junction nucleotides: 6. Germline V CDR1 and CDR2: SQVTM, ANQGSEA. The CDR3 consists of 13 residues. The CDR3 protein is CSVETGTNQPQHF. CDR3 nucleotides: TGCAGCGTGGAGACAGGGACTAATCAGCCCCAGCATTTT.

This sequence joins TRBV10-3 and TRBJ1-2, with D perhaps matching TRBD1 (6 bases). The V and J ends lost 6 bases and 3 bases respectively, with 14 bases between them. The CDR3 runs 14 residues. Germline CDR1 reads ENHRY; CDR2 reads SYGVKD. This CDR3 is CAISYGTIDYGYTF. CDR3 nucleotides: TGTGCCATCAGCTACGGGACAATCGACTATGGCTACACCTTC.

The sample holds a few counts of this clone. The chain links TRBV4-1 to TRBJ1-4; D is unclear. Germline lookup yields CDR1 MGHRA and CDR2 YSYEKL. The CDR3 sequence is 12 residues long. Trimming removed 1 base from V and 8 bases from J, with 5 bases in between. CDR3 region: CASSQGREKLFF. The CDR3 DNA reads TGCGCCAGCAGCCAAGGTCGGGAAAAACTGTTTTTT.

The genes are TRBV11-2 and TRBJ1-2; a weak D match, TRBD1 (5 bases). Germline CDR1 is SGHAT and CDR2 is FQNNGV. The CDR3 has 14 amino acids. Trimming removed 0 bases from V and 8 bases from J, with 13 bases in between. The CDR3 sequence is CASSLDGRGRGYTF. Here the CDR3 DNA reads TGTGCCAGCAGCTTAGATGGGAGGGGTAGGGGCTACACCTTC.

The chain recombines TRBV15 with TRBJ1-5; TRBD1 might be the D (5 bases). The CDR3 sequence is 15 residues long. Germline CDR1 and CDR2: LNHNV and YYDKDF (reference sequence). V lost 5 bases to trimming and J lost 1 base, with 12 bases between them. The CDR3 here is CATSGLPGSNQPQHF. Written as DNA, the CDR3 is TGTGCCACCAGCGGGTTGCCAGGGAGCAATCAGCCCCAGCATTTT. Combining the CDR3 with reference TRBV15 and TRBJ1-5 gives the whole variable domain DAMVIQNPRYQVTQFGKPVTLSCSQTLNHNVMYWYQQKSSQAPKLLFHYYDKDFNNEADTPDNFQSRRPNTSFCFLDIRSPGLGDTAMYLCATSGLPGSNQPQHFGDGTRLSIL.

The chain links TRBV29-1 to TRBJ2-1; no reliable D call. The CDR3 has 11 residues. Between the trimmed V and J ends, which lost 4 bases and 5 bases, there was a span of 6 bases. The germline CDR1 and CDR2 sequences are SQVTM and ANQGSEA. Here the CDR3 DNA reads TGCAGCGTTGTACTGGACAATGAGCAGTTCTTC. Encoded protein: CSVVLDNEQFF.

The chain is built from TRBV10-3 and TRBJ2-6; D is undetermined. The germline V and J ends were trimmed by 8 bases and 2 bases, with 19 bases remaining between them. Looked up from germline, CDR1 is ENHRY and CDR2 is SYGVKD. The CDR3 covers 17 residues. The CDR3 reads CAIVDDMAGTGANVLTF. The CDR3 DNA sequence: TGTGCCATCGTCGATGACATGGCCGGAACTGGGGCCAACGTCCTGACTTTC.

The chain has TRBV19 and TRBJ2-3; tentatively, D is TRBD1 (6 bases). The V end was cut by 3 bases, the J end by 7 bases, with 14 bases between. This CDR3 has 14 amino acids. Germline lookup yields CDR1 LNHDA and CDR2 SQIVND (reference sequence). In DNA form, the CDR3 reads TGTGCCAGTAGTATGGTACAGGGTGAAAATACGCAGTATTTT. Translating gives CASSMVQGENTQYF.

The V and J genes are TRBV30 and TRBJ1-2; 9 nucleotides agree with TRBD1. Trimming cost V 2 bases and J 5 bases; bases outside gene matches: 9. Germline-derived CDR1 and CDR2 are GTSNPN and SVGIG (reference sequence). This CDR3 contains 15 residues. CDR3 residues: CAWSHPGQGVYGYTF. Here the CDR3 DNA reads TGTGCCTGGAGTCACCCGGGACAGGGAGTATATGGCTACACCTTC.

The chain employs TRBV5-1 and TRBJ1-1, with 8 bases identical to TRBD1. V shed 0 bases, J shed 3 bases, and the junction held 1 base outside the gene matches. The V gene's germline CDR1 is SGHRS and CDR2 YFSETQ. CDR3 size: 14 residues. The CDR3 DNA reads as TGCGCCAGCAGCTTGGACAGGGGGGACACTGAAGCTTTCTTT. Its protein product is CASSLDRGDTEAFF.